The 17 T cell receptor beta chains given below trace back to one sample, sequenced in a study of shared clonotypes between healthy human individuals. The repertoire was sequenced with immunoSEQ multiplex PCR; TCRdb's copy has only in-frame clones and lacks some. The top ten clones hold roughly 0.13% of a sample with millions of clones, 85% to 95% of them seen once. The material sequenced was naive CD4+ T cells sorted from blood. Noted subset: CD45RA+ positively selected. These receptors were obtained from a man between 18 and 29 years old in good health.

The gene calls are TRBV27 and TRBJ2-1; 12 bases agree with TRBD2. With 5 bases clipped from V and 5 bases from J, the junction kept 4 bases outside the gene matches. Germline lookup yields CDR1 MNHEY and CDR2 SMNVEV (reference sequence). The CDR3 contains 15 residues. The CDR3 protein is CASSRWTSGNNEQFF. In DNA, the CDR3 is TGTGCCAGCAGTAGATGGACTAGCGGGAACAATGAGCAGTTCTTC.

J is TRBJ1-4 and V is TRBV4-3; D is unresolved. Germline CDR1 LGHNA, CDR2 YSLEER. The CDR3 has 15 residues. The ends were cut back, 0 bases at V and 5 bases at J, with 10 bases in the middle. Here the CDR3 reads CASSQDAEGNEKLFF. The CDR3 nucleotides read TGCGCCAGCAGCCAAGATGCCGAGGGAAATGAAAAACTGTTTTTT.

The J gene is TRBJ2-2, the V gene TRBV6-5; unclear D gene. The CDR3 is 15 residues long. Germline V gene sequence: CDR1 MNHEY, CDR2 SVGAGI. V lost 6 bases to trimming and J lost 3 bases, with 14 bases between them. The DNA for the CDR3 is TGTGCCAGCAGCTTGACGTGGGTGCACACCGGGGAGCTGTTTTTT. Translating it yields CASSLTWVHTGELFF.

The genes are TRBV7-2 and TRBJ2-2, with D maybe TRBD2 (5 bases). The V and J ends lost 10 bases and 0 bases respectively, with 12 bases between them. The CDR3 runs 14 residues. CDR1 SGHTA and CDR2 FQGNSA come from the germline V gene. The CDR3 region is CATQAGPNTGELFF. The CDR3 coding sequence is TGTGCCACCCAGGCGGGCCCGAACACCGGGGAGCTGTTTTTT.

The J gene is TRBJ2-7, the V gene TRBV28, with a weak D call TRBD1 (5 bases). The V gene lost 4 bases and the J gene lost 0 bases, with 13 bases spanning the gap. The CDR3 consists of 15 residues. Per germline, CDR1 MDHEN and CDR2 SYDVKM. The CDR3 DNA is TGTGCCAGCAGTTCCCCGACAGAGCCCTCCTACGAGCAGTACTTC. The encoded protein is CASSSPTEPSYEQYF.

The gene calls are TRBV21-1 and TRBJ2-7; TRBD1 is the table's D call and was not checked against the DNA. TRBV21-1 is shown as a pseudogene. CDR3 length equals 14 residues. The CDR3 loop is CATVHRGAMNEQYF. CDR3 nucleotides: TGTGCCACCGTCCACAGGGGCGCTATGAACGAGCAGTACTTC.

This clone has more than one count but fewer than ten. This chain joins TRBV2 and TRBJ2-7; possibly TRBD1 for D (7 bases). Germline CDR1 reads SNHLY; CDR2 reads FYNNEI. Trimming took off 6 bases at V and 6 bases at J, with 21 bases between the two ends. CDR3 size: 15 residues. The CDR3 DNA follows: TGTGCCAGCAGCGTGCCGGGACTCAGGGGGTCCGAGCAGTACTTC. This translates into CASSVPGLRGSEQYF.

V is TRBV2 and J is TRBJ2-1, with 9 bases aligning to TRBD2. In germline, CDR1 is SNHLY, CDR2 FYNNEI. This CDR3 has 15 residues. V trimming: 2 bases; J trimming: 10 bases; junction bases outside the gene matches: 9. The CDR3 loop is CASSEKSGGLREQFF. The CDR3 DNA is TGTGCCAGCAGTGAAAAGAGCGGGGGGCTTCGGGAGCAGTTCTTC. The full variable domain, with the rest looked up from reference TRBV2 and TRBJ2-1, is EPEVTQTPSHQVTQMGQEVILRCVPISNHLYFYWYRQILGQKVEFLVSFYNNEISEKSEIFDDQFSVERPDGSNFTLKIRSTKLEDSAMYFCASSEKSGGLREQFFGPGTRLTVL.

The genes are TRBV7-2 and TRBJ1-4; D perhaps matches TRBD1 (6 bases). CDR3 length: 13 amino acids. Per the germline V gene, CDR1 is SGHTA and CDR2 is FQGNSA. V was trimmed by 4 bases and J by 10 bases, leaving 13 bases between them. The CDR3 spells CASSSREGGKLFF. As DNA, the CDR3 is TGTGCCAGCAGCTCCAGGGAAGGGGGAAAACTGTTTTTT.

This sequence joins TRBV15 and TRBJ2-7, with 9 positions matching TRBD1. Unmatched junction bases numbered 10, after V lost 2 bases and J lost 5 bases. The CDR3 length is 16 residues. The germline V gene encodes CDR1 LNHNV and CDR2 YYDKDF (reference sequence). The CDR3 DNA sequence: TGTGCCACCAGCAGATTACCGGGACAGGGTATCGACGAGCAGTACTTC. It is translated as CATSRLPGQGIDEQYF. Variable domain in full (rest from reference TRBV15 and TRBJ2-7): DAMVIQNPRYQVTQFGKPVTLSCSQTLNHNVMYWYQQKSSQAPKLLFHYYDKDFNNEADTPDNFQSRRPNTSFCFLDIRSPGLGDTAMYLCATSRLPGQGIDEQYFGPGTRLTVT.

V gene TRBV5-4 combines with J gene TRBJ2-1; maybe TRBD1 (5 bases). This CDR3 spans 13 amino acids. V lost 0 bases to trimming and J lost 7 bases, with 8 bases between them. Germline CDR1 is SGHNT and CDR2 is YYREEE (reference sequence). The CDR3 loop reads CASSLVAGNEQFF. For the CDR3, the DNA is TGTGCCAGCAGCTTGGTCGCAGGGAATGAGCAGTTCTTC.

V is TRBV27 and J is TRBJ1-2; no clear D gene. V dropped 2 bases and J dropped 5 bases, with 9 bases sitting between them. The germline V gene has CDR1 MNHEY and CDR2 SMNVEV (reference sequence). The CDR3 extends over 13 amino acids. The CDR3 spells CASSLEMGYGYTF. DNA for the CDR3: TGTGCCAGCAGTTTAGAAATGGGATATGGCTACACCTTC.

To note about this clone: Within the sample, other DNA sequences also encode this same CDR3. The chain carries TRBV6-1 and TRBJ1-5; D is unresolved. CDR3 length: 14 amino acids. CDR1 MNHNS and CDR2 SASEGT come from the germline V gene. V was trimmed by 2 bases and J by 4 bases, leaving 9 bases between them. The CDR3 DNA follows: TGTGCCAGCAGTGAATGGGGAGGGAATCAGCCCCAGCATTTT. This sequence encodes CASSEWGGNQPQHF.

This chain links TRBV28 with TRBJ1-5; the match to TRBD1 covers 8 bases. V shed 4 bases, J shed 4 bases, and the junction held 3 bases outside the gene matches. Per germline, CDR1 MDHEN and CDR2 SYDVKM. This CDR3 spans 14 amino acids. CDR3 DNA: TGTGCCAGCAGTTACGACAGGGGTAATCAGCCCCAGCATTTT. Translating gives CASSYDRGNQPQHF.

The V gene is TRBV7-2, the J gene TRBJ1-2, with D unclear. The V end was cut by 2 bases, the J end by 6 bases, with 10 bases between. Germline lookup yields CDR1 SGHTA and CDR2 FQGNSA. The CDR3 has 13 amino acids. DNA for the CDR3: TGTGCCAGCAGCTTATGGGGTCGGGATGGCTACACCTTC. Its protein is CASSLWGRDGYTF.

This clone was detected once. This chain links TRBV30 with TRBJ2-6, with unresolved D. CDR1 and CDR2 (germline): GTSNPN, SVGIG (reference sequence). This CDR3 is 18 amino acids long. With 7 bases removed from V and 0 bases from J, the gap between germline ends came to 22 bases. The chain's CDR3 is CASHDGPLTFSGANVLTF. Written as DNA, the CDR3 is TGTGCCTCCCACGATGGGCCCTTAACTTTCTCTGGGGCCAACGTCCTGACTTTC. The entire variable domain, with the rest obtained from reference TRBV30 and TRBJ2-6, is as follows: SQTIHQWPATLVQPVGSPLSLECTVEGTSNPNLYWYRQAAGRGLQLLFYSVGIGQISSEVPQNLSASRPQDRQFILSSKKLLLSDSGFYLCASHDGPLTFSGANVLTFGAGSRLTVL.

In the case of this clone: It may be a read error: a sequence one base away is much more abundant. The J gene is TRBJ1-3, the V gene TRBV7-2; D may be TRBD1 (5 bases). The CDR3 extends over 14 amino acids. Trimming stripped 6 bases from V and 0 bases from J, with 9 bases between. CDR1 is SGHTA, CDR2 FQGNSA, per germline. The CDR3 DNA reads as TGTGCCAGCAGTTACGGGACCTCTGGAAACACCATATATTTT. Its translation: CASSYGTSGNTIYF.